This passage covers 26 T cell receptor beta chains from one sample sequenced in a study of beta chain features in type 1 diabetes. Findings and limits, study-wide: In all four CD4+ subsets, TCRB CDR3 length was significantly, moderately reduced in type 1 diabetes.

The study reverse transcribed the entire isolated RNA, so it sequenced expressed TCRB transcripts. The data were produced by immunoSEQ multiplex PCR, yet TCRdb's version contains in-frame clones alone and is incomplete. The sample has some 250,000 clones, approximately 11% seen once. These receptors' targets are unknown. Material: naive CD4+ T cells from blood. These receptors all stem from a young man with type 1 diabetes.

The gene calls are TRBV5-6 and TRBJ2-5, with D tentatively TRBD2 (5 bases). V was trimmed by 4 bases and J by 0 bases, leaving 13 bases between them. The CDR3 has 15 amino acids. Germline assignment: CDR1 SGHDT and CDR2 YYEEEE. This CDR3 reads CASSPFLDYQETQYF. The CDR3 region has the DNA TGTGCCAGCAGCCCCTTCCTGGACTACCAAGAGACCCAGTACTTC.

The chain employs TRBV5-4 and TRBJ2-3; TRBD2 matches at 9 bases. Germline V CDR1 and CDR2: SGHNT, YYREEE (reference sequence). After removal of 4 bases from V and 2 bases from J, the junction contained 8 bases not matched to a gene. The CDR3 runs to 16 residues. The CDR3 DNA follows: TGTGCCAGCAGCGGAGGGACTAGCCGACACACAGATACGCAGTATTTT. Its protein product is CASSGGTSRHTDTQYF. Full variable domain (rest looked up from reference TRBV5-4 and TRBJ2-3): ETGVTQSPTHLIKTRGQQVTLRCSSQSGHNTVSWYQQALGQGPQFIFQYYREEENGRGNFPPRFSGLQFPNYSSELNVNALELDDSALYLCASSGGTSRHTDTQYFGPGTRLTVL.

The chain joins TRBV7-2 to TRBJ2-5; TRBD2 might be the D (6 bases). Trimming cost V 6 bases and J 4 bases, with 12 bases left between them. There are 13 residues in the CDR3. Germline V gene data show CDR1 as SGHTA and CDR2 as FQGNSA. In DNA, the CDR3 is TGTGCCAGCAGGGCGGGGAGTATAGAGACCCAGTACTTC. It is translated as CASRAGSIETQYF. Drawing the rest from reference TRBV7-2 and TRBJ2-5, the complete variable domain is GAGVSQSPSNKVTEKGKDVELRCDPISGHTALYWYRQSLGQGLEFLIYFQGNSAPDKSGLPSDRFSAERTGGSVSTLTIQRTQQEDSAVYLCASRAGSIETQYFGPGTRLLVL.

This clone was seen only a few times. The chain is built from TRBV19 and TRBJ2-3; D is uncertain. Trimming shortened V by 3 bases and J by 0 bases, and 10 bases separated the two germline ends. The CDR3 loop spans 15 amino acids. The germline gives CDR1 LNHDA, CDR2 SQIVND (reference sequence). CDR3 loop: CASSMRATSTDTQYF. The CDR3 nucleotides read TGTGCCAGTAGTATGAGAGCGACTAGCACAGATACGCAGTATTTT.

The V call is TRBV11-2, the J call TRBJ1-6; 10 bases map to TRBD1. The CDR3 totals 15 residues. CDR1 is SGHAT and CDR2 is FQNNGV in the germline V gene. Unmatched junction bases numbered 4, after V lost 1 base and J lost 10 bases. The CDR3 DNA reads TGTGCCAGCAGCTTAGTTGGGACAGGGGACTCACCCCTCCACTTT. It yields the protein CASSLVGTGDSPLHF.

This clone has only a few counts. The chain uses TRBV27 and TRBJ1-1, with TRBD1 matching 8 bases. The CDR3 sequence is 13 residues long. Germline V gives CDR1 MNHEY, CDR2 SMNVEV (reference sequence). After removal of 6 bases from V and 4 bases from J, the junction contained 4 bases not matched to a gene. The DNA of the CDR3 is TGTGCCAGCAGAACACAGGGGGGCACTGAAGCTTTCTTT. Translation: CASRTQGGTEAFF.

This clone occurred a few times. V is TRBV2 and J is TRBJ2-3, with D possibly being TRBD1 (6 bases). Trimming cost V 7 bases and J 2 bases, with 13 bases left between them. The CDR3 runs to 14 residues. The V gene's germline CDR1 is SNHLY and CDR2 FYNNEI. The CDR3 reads CASKQGQPTDTQYF. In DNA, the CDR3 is TGTGCCAGCAAACAGGGTCAACCCACAGATACGCAGTATTTT.

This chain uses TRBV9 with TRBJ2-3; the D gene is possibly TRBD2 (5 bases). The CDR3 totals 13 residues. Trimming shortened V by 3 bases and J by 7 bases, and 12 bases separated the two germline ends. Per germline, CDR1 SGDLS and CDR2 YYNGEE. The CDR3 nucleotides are TGTGCCAGCAGCGCCCAGGACTCCTATACGCAGTATTTT. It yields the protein CASSAQDSYTQYF.

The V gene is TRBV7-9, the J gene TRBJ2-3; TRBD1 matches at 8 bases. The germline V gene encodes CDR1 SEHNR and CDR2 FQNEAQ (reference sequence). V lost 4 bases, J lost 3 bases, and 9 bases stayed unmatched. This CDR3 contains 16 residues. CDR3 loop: CASSSIGQGRTDTQYF. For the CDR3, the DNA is TGTGCCAGCAGCTCGATCGGACAGGGAAGGACAGATACGCAGTATTTT.

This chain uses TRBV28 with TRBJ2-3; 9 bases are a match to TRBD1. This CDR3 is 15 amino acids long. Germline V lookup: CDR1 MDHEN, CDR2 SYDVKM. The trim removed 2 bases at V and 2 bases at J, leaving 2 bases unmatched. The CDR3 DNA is TGTGCCAGCAGTTTAGGACAGGGGTACACAGATACGCAGTATTTT. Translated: CASSLGQGYTDTQYF.

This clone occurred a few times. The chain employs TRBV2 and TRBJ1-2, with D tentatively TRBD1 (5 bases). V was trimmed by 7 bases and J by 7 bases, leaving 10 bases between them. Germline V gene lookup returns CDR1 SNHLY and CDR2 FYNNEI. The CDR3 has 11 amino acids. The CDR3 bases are TGTGCCAGCAAGACAGCTGGTGGCTACACCTTC. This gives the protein CASKTAGGYTF.

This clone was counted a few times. CDR3 nucleotides: TGTGCCAGCAGCGGAAAGACTCCGGGGGTTCGCTATGGCTACACCTTC. Protein: CASSGKTPGVRYGYTF. The chain links TRBV7-2 to TRBJ1-2; possible D gene TRBD1, 5 bases. V lost 5 bases and J lost 4, with 20 bases in between. The germline V gene has CDR1 SGHTA and CDR2 FQGNSA. The CDR3 covers 16 residues.

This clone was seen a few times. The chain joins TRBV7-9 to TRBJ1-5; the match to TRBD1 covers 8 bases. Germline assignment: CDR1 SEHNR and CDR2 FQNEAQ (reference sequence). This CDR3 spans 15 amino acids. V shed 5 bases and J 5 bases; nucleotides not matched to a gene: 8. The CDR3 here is CASSRGTGAYQPQHF. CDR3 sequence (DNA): TGTGCCAGCAGCAGAGGGACAGGCGCTTATCAGCCCCAGCATTTT.

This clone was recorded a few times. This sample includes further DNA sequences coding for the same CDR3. The CDR3 is CAWSGGGTDTQYF. In DNA form, the CDR3 reads TGTGCCTGGAGCGGGGGAGGAACAGATACGCAGTATTTT. The rearrangement joins TRBV30 to TRBJ2-3; D might be TRBD2 (6 bases). Trimming shortened V by 3 bases and J by 3 bases, and 10 bases separated the two germline ends. This CDR3 contains 13 residues. From germline, CDR1 is GTSNPN and CDR2 SVGIG (reference sequence).

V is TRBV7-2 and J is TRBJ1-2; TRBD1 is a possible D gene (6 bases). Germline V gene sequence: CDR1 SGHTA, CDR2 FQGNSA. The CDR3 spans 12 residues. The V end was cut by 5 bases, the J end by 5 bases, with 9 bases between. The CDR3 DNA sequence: TGTGCCAGCAGCATGGACAGATATGGCTACACCTTC. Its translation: CASSMDRYGYTF. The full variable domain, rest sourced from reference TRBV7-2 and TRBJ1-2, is GAGVSQSPSNKVTEKGKDVELRCDPISGHTALYWYRQSLGQGLEFLIYFQGNSAPDKSGLPSDRFSAERTGGSVSTLTIQRTQQEDSAVYLCASSMDRYGYTFGSGTRLTVV.

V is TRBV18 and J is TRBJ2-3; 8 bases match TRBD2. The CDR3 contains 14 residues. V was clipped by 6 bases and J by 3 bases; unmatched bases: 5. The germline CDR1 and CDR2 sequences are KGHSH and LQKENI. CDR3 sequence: CASSLGLATDTQYF. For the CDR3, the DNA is TGTGCCAGCTCTCTTGGACTAGCTACAGATACGCAGTATTTT.

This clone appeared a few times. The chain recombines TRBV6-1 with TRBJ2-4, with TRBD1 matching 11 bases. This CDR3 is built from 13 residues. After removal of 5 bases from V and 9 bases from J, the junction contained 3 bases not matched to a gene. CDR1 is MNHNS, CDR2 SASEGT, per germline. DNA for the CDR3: TGTGCCAGCAGTTCGGGACAGGGGGGCATTCAGTACTTC. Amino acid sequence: CASSSGQGGIQYF.

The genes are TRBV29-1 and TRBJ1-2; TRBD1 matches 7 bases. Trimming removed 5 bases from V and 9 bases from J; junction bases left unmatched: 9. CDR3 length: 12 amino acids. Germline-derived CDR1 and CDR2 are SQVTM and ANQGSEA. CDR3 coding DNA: TGCAGCGTTTACGACAGGGTGGGGAGCTACACCTTC. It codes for CSVYDRVGSYTF.

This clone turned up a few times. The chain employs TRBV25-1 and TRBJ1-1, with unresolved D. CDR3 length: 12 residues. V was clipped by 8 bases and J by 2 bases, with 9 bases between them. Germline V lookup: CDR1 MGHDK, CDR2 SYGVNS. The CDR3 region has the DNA TGTGCCAGCGGCCCGCCCAACACTGAAGCTTTCTTT. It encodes CASGPPNTEAFF.

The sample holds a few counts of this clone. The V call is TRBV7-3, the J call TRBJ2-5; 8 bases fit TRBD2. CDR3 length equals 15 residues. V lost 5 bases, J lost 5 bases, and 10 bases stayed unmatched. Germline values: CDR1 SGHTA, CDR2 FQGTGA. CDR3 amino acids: CASSPFGGGPETQYF. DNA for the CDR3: TGTGCCAGCAGCCCTTTCGGGGGGGGCCCGGAGACCCAGTACTTC.

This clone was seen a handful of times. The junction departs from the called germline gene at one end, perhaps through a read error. This chain's CDR3 is CSARDNTLEF. In DNA, the CDR3 is TGCAGTGCTAGAGACAACACTTTGGAGTTT. V usage is TRBV20-1 and J usage is TRBJ1-4; D is uncertain. This CDR3 is built from 10 residues. Germline assignment: CDR1 DFQATT and CDR2 SNEGSKA (reference sequence).

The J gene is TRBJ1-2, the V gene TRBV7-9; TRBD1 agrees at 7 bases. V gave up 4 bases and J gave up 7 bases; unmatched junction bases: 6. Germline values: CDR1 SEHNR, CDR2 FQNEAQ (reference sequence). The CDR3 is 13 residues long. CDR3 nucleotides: TGTGCCAGCAGCTCGGGACAGTCAGGTGGCTACACCTTC. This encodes CASSSGQSGGYTF. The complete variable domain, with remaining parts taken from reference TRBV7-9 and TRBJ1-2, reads DTGVSQNPRHKITKRGQNVTFRCDPISEHNRLYWYRQTLGQGPEFLTYFQNEAQLEKSRLLSDRFSAERPKGSFSTLEIQRTEQGDSAMYLCASSSGQSGGYTFGSGTRLTVV.

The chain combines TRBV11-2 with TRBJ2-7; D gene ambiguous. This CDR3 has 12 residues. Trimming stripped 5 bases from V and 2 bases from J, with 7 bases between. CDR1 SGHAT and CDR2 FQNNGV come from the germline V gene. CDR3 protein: CASSLNAYEQYF. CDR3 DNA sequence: TGTGCCAGCAGCCTAAACGCCTACGAGCAGTACTTC.

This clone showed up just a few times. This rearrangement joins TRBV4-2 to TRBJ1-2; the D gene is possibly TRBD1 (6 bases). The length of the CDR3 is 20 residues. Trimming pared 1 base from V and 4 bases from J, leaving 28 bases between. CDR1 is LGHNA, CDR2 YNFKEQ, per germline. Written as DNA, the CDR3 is TGTGCCAGCAGCCAAGTAGGTCTGGACGGGACACCAGGAACTATCTATGGCTACACCTTC. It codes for CASSQVGLDGTPGTIYGYTF.

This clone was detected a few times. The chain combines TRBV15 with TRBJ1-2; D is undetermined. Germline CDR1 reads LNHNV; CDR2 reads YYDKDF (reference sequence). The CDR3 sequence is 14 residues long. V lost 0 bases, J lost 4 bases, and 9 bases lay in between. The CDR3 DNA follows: TGTGCCACCAGCAGAGATCTCGAGAGCTATGGCTACACCTTC. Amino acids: CATSRDLESYGYTF.

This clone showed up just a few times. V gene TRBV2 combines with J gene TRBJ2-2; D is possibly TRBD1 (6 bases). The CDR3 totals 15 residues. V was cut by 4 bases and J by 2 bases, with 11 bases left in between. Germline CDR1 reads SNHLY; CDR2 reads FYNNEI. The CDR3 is CASSVAQGNTGELFF. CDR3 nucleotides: TGTGCCAGCAGTGTGGCACAGGGAAACACCGGGGAGCTGTTTTTT.